This T cell receptor beta chain was identified during a study of T cells in localized non-small cell lung cancer. Some clones are missing from TCRdb's copy, which holds only in-frame ones; the method was immunoSEQ multiplex PCR. The sample comprises some 4,300 clones, around 32% of which are singletons, and 7% to 10% rests with the top ten. This clone occurred a few times. The TCR was taken from a woman aged 40 to 75 with stage II squamous cell lung carcinoma. The material was lung tumor tissue, obtained before any cancer treatment.

The DNA of the CDR3 is TGTGCCAGCAGTTACCTGAGCGGGATTGGCAATGAGCAGTTCTTC. Amino acids: CASSYLSGIGNEQFF. J is TRBJ2-1 and V is TRBV6-4; 7 bases are shared with TRBD2. Germline CDR1 is MRHNA and CDR2 is SNTAGT. V shed 5 bases and J 6 bases; nucleotides not matched to a gene: 10. CDR3 size: 15 residues.